This T cell receptor beta chain came from a study of neurological immune-mediated disorders. Findings and limits, study-wide: HTLV-1-associated myelopathy had the most TCR clonal expansion, while multiple sclerosis had the least, a level that fell below healthy controls.

Template-switch 5'RACE cDNA synthesis added a 10-nucleotide unique molecular identifier. One entry per CDR3 protein results from TCRdb running MiXCR on the 5' RACE reads. This table holds about 55,000 distinct CDR3 sequences, approximately 3.8% found once. This clonotype has ten or more counts. The antigen remains undetermined. Trimming pared 3 bases from V and 8 bases from J, leaving 14 bases between. The CDR3 is made up of 14 amino acids. Germline V gene lookup returns CDR1 SGHNT and CDR2 YENEEA. The chain has TRBV11-3 and TRBJ2-1; TRBD1 might be the D (6 bases). Sequenced: PBMCs. The sequence came from a man younger than 40 with multiple sclerosis. CDR3 sequence reads: CASSLGHRQDEQFF. CDR3 sequence (DNA): TGTGCCAGCAGCTTGGGGCACCGACAGGATGAGCAGTTCTTC.